At least ten counts were recorded for the clone carrying this T cell receptor beta chain. Its antigen is unidentified. Thyroid ultrasound, orbital computed tomography, clinical symptoms, and serum thyroxine and TRAb underpinned diagnoses. It was 8 to 10 ml of fresh peripheral blood that supplied the PBMCs. This specimen comes from a study of T cells in Graves' hyperthyroidism and ophthalmopathy. CDR3 length: 17 amino acids. V lost 8 bases, J lost 0 bases, and 19 bases lay in between. Germline CDR1 is WSHSY and CDR2 is SAAADI. RNA transcripts yielded amplified TCR beta CDR3 regions. The HTBI primer set drove a first-round RT-PCR of the TCR CDR3. TCRdb re-called the multiplex PCR reads through MiXCR, storing one row per CDR3 protein. This sample has roughly 250,000 distinct CDR3 sequences, with around 15% found just once. Study conclusions and caveats: The blood repertoire included most of the expanded thyroid clonotypes above 0.001.

V usage is TRBV10-2 and J usage is TRBJ1-4, with D unresolved. The sequenced sample consisted of blood. The sequence derives from a young woman with Graves' ophthalmopathy. The CDR3 coding sequence is TGCGCCAGCTTACCCCCGAGACCACACGCAACTAATGAAAAACTGTTTTTT. This gives the protein CASLPPRPHATNEKLFF.